The 3 T cell receptor beta chains below were found in one sample sequenced in a study of shared clonotypes between healthy human individuals. The method was immunoSEQ multiplex PCR; TCRdb's version includes in-frame clones alone and lacks a portion of them. The data contain over a million clones, roughly 96% of them singletons. The sample comprised naive CD4+ T cells sorted from blood. Subset here: CD45RA+ positively selected. These receptors were obtained from a man younger than 45 in good health.

J is TRBJ2-2 and V is TRBV5-1; 7 nucleotides agree with TRBD2. The V gene end was trimmed by 0 bases and the J gene end by 6 bases; junction bases not matched to a gene: 8. Germline V gene sequence: CDR1 SGHRS, CDR2 YFSETQ. The CDR3 is 16 residues long. This chain's CDR3 is CASSLVSGGVAGELFF. The CDR3 DNA reads as TGCGCCAGCAGCTTGGTTTCGGGAGGTGTCGCCGGGGAGCTGTTTTTT.

V gene TRBV29-1 combines with J gene TRBJ2-5; D remains ambiguous. V gave up 5 bases and J gave up 5 bases, with 6 bases separating them. Looked up from germline, CDR1 is SQVTM and CDR2 is ANQGSEA. This CDR3 is 10 amino acids long. For the CDR3, the DNA is TGCAGCGTTAACGTCGAGACCCAGTACTTC. Translated, it gives CSVNVETQYF.

The V and J genes are TRBV28 and TRBJ2-2; possible D gene TRBD1, 6 bases. The CDR3 contains 17 residues. Trimming pared 6 bases from V and 2 bases from J, leaving 19 bases between. The germline V gene has CDR1 MDHEN and CDR2 SYDVKM. Here the CDR3 reads CASRGLGQNFNTGELFF. In DNA form, the CDR3 reads TGTGCCAGCAGGGGGCTCGGACAGAATTTTAACACCGGGGAGCTGTTTTTT. The full variable domain, with the rest looked up from reference TRBV28 and TRBJ2-2, is DVKVTQSSRYLVKRTGEKVFLECVQDMDHENMFWYRQDPGLGLRLIYFSYDVKMKEKGDIPEGYSVSREKKERFSLILESASTNQTSMYLCASRGLGQNFNTGELFFGEGSRLTVL.